This is a list of T cell receptor beta chains from one sample in a study of graft-versus-host responses after intestinal transplantation. These receptors' targets are unknown. The repertoire was sequenced with immunoSEQ multiplex PCR; TCRdb's copy has only in-frame clones and lacks some. The data show some 96,000 clones, roughly 87% seen once. Sequenced material: unstimulated CD4+ T cells sorted from spleen or lymph node cells, taken before transplant. The receptors stem from a human donor who was the organ donor for an intestinal transplant. The CDR3 runs from the conserved cysteine through the conserved F or W. The D gene is left open where the match is weak. Clone size is not always given. Where it is, it says once, few, many or a class for expanded clones.

DNA	CDR3	D	size	V	J
TGCGCCAGCTCATGGACAGGGAATGAAAAACTGTTTTTT	CASSWTGNEKLFF	TRBD1	.	TRBV4-1	TRBJ1-4
TGTGCCAGCAGTCCTAGGACTAGCGGGGGTGCAGATACGCAGTATTTT	CASSPRTSGGADTQYF	TRBD2	.	TRBV2	TRBJ2-3
TGTGCCAGCTCACAACAGGGAGTTAACTATGGCTACACCTTC	CASSQQGVNYGYTF	.	.	TRBV18	TRBJ1-2
TGTGCCTGGAAGGGGACAGGGGGCAATCAGCCCCAGCATTTT	CAWKGTGGNQPQHF	TRBD1	.	TRBV30	TRBJ1-5
TGTGCCAGCAGCTTACGGGGGTTCAATCAGCCCCAGCATTTT	CASSLRGFNQPQHF	.	.	TRBV7-2	TRBJ1-5
TGTGCCTGGAGTCCCCGAGGGTCCGGGGAGCTGTTTTTT	CAWSPRGSGELFF	.	.	TRBV30	TRBJ2-2
TGTGCCAGCAGACCCCGGACGGTAACCTACGAGCAGTACTTC	CASRPRTVTYEQYF	.	.	TRBV6-5	TRBJ2-7
TGTGCCAGCAGCGAGTACTCCGGGACAGGGGCTGGCTACACCTTC	CASSEYSGTGAGYTF	TRBD1	.	TRBV5-5	TRBJ1-2
TGCGCCAGCAGAGGTGCCGGGGATACGCAGTATTTT	CASRGAGDTQYF	.	.	TRBV5-1	TRBJ2-3
TGTGCCAGCAGCTCATGGGACAGGGGGCCTCATGGCTACACCTTC	CASSSWDRGPHGYTF	TRBD1	few	TRBV5-6	TRBJ1-2
TGTGCCAGCAGTTTATTCGCCGACAGCTATGGCTACACCTTC	CASSLFADSYGYTF	.	once	TRBV28	TRBJ1-2
TGCAGTGCTATGCCCCAACAAGAGCAGTTCTTC	CSAMPQQEQFF	.	.	TRBV20-1	TRBJ2-1
TGTGCCACCTCGCAGAGCACAGATACGCAGTATTTT	CATSQSTDTQYF	.	.	TRBV28	TRBJ2-3
TGTGCCATCAGTGGACAAGGGCGTTGGGGCTACACCTTC	CAISGQGRWGYTF	.	.	TRBV10-3	TRBJ1-2
TGTGCCAGCAGCTTAGATGTGACTATTGGTGGGGGAGCAGATACGCAGTATTTT	CASSLDVTIGGGADTQYF	.	.	TRBV13	TRBJ2-3
TGTGCCAGTAGTATAGATTTCGGGGGGCGAGGCTATGGCTACACCTTC	CASSIDFGGRGYGYTF	.	few	TRBV19	TRBJ1-2
TGTGCCTGGGGGGGTAGTTACGAGCAGTACTTC	CAWGGSYEQYF	.	.	TRBV30	TRBJ2-7
TGTGCCAGCAGCCGGGGCTCTCGTAACTCTGGAAACACCATATATTTT	CASSRGSRNSGNTIYF	.	.	TRBV28	TRBJ1-3
TGTGCCACCGGGCCGGCGGCTGAAGCTTTCTTT	CATGPAAEAFF	.	.	TRBV10-3	TRBJ1-1
TGCAGCGTTGCAGGACAGGGGGTTGGTACGCAGTATTTT	CSVAGQGVGTQYF	TRBD1	.	TRBV29-1	TRBJ2-3
TGTGCCAGCAGTTTGGACAGGGGGGCTGAAGCTTTCTTT	CASSLDRGAEAFF	TRBD1	once	TRBV2	TRBJ1-1
TGTGCCAGCACCTCCCCGACAGCTAGTTCACCCCTCCACTTT	CASTSPTASSPLHF	.	.	TRBV28	TRBJ1-6
TGTGCCAGCAGCTCCCGGAGGTCCGGGCCAGCCTACGAGCAGTACTTC	CASSSRRSGPAYEQYF	.	.	TRBV7-3	TRBJ2-7
TGTGCCTGGAGTTGGGGGACAGAGACCTACGAGCAGTACTTC	CAWSWGTETYEQYF	TRBD1	.	TRBV30	TRBJ2-7
TGTGCCAGTGCCGAGTGGGGCCGGGGACCAGAGACCCAGTACTTC	CASAEWGRGPETQYF	.	.	TRBV27	TRBJ2-5
TGTGCCAGCTCACCTGGACGGATATACGAGCAGTACTTC	CASSPGRIYEQYF	.	once	TRBV18	TRBJ2-7
TGCGCCAGCAGCTGGTCGACAGGGGCCTTGAACAATGAGCAGTTCTTC	CASSWSTGALNNEQFF	TRBD1	.	TRBV5-1	TRBJ2-1
TGTGCCTGGAAGGTTCAGCTGAGCTCCTATAATTCACCCCTCCACTTT	CAWKVQLSSYNSPLHF	.	.	TRBV30	TRBJ1-6
TGTGCCAGCTCACCGGTAGGGACTAGATCCTCTTCGGGTACGCAGTATTTT	CASSPVGTRSSSGTQYF	TRBD2	.	TRBV18	TRBJ2-3
TGTGCCAGCACGTCACAGGGGGCTTGGAACTATGGCTACACCTTC	CASTSQGAWNYGYTF	TRBD1	.	TRBV2	TRBJ1-2
TGCGCCAGCACGGTAGGGGGGGGCATAGCCTACAATGAGCAGTTCTTC	CASTVGGGIAYNEQFF	.	.	TRBV5-1	TRBJ2-1
TGTGCCAGCAGCTTTACCAGGGACACTGAAGCTTTCTTT	CASSFTRDTEAFF	.	.	TRBV5-5	TRBJ1-1
TGTGCCAGCAGTTTACGGGACAACTCCTACGAGCAGTACTTC	CASSLRDNSYEQYF	.	once	TRBV6-1	TRBJ2-7
TGCGCCAGCAGCTTGGAGACAGGGAAAGGCTACACCTTC	CASSLETGKGYTF	TRBD1	once	TRBV5-1	TRBJ1-2
TGTGCCAGCAGCTGGGGCAGGATGGGCTACACCTTC	CASSWGRMGYTF	.	few	TRBV5-6	TRBJ1-2
TGTGCCATTTCCAGGGTTGCGAGCTACGAGCAGTACTTC	CAISRVASYEQYF	.	.	TRBV28	TRBJ2-7
TGTGCCAGCAGCCACGCGCGATTGGGACAGGGGCGAATTAACACTGAAGCTTTCTTT	CASSHARLGQGRINTEAFF	TRBD1	.	TRBV4-2	TRBJ1-1
TGTGCCAGCAGTGGATTGATGTTCACAGATACGCAGTATTTT	CASSGLMFTDTQYF	.	.	TRBV6-1	TRBJ2-3
TGCAGCGTGCGGACTAGCGGGGGGACTACTAGCACAGATACGCAGTATTTT	CSVRTSGGTTSTDTQYF	TRBD2	.	TRBV29-1	TRBJ2-3
TGTGCCAGCTCACCACCGGGAAGCCCGTACGAGCAGTACTTC	CASSPPGSPYEQYF	.	.	TRBV18	TRBJ2-7
TGCGCCAGCAGGGCCATTGGGTCCTACACAGATACGCAGTATTTT	CASRAIGSYTDTQYF	.	.	TRBV5-1	TRBJ2-3
TGCAGCGTTTACGGGGGGGCGGGCACCGGGGAGCTGTTTTTT	CSVYGGAGTGELFF	TRBD2	.	TRBV29-1	TRBJ2-2
TGTGCCAGCAGCTTATACACCGGGGAGCTGTTTTTT	CASSLYTGELFF	.	.	TRBV7-3	TRBJ2-2
TGTGCCAGCAGCTCTGTCTCTGGGGCCAACGTCCTGACTTTC	CASSSVSGANVLTF	.	.	TRBV5-4	TRBJ2-6
TGTGCCAGTAGTATAAAACAGGGTTTGAACACTGAAGCTTTCTTT	CASSIKQGLNTEAFF	.	once	TRBV19	TRBJ1-1
TGTGCCAGCAGCGAGGGACAGAGCTCTGGAAACACCATATATTTT	CASSEGQSSGNTIYF	TRBD1	.	TRBV5-8	TRBJ1-3
TGTGCCAGCAGCCGCTCCTACGAGCAGTACTTC	CASSRSYEQYF	.	.	TRBV28	TRBJ2-7
TGTGCCATCAGTAGTCTCACAGATACGCAGTATTTT	CAISSLTDTQYF	.	.	TRBV10-3	TRBJ2-3
TGTGCCAGCAGAATATCGGGACAGAACTATGGCTACACCTTC	CASRISGQNYGYTF	TRBD1	.	TRBV28	TRBJ1-2
TGTGCCTGGAGTGAGACACGGTCTTCGTATGGCTACACCTTC	CAWSETRSSYGYTF	.	.	TRBV30	TRBJ1-2